This passage covers 9 T cell receptor beta chains from one sample sequenced in a study of blood T cell repertoires in COVID-19. Produced via immunoSEQ multiplex PCR; TCRdb's table is partial and in-frame only. In the table there are 80,000 or so clones, 70% to 90% of which are singletons. The sequencing input was peripheral blood. The receptors were sampled from a woman older than 75 with acute or convalescent COVID-19.

The chain uses TRBV19 and TRBJ1-2; 9 bases line up with TRBD1. J gave up 3 bases and V 11 bases, and 7 bases lay outside the gene matches. Per germline, CDR1 LNHDA and CDR2 SQIVND (reference sequence). The CDR3 is made up of 13 amino acids. CDR3 nucleotide sequence: TGTGCCGGGAAACAGGGGGCTGACTATGGCTACACCTTC. It specifies CAGKQGADYGYTF. Together with reference TRBV19 and TRBJ1-2, the CDR3 gives the full variable domain: DGGITQSPKYLFRKEGQNVTLSCEQNLNHDAMYWYRQDPGQGLRLIYYSQIVNDFQKGDIAEGYSVSREKKESFPLTVTSAQKNPTAFYLCAGKQGADYGYTFGSGTRLTVV.

The chain employs TRBV2 and TRBJ1-2; D gene unclear. The CDR3 loop spans 14 amino acids. Germline loops: CDR1 SNHLY, CDR2 FYNNEI. The V and J ends lost 0 bases and 4 bases respectively, with 9 bases between them. The CDR3 here is CASSEASGSYGYTF. The CDR3 coding sequence is TGTGCCAGCAGTGAAGCATCGGGATCCTATGGCTACACCTTC.

This chain connects TRBV4-1 to TRBJ1-4; possible D gene TRBD1, 5 bases. This CDR3 is built from 16 residues. Germline CDR1 and CDR2: MGHRA and YSYEKL. V lost 1 base to trimming and J lost 6 bases, with 15 bases between them. CDR3: CASSQGSVVGHEKLFF. CDR3 DNA sequence: TGCGCCAGCAGCCAAGGTTCCGTGGTGGGGCATGAAAAACTGTTTTTT.

This sequence joins TRBV5-1 and TRBJ2-5; D ambiguous. The CDR3 covers 14 residues. V shed 0 bases and J shed 4 bases, with 10 bases lying between them. Germline CDR1 and CDR2: SGHRS and YFSETQ. The CDR3 region has the DNA TGCGCCAGCAGCTTGGACTTCCGCGGAGAGACCCAGTACTTC. It translates to CASSLDFRGETQYF. The full variable domain, rest sourced from reference TRBV5-1 and TRBJ2-5, is KAGVTQTPRYLIKTRGQQVTLSCSPISGHRSVSWYQQTPGQGLQFLFEYFSETQRNKGNFPGRFSGRQFSNSRSEMNVSTLELGDSALYLCASSLDFRGETQYFGPGTRLLVL.

The chain carries TRBV18 and TRBJ1-6; no reliable D call. This CDR3 is 15 amino acids long. Germline lookup yields CDR1 KGHSH and CDR2 LQKENI. Trimming stripped 3 bases from V and 10 bases from J, with 16 bases between. The CDR3, as DNA: TGTGCCAGCTCACCGGAGCATCTTAAGTTCTCACCCCTCCACTTT. As protein: CASSPEHLKFSPLHF.

This clone was recorded once. The chain employs TRBV6-1 and TRBJ1-3, with a tentative D call TRBD1 (6 bases). The CDR3 consists of 17 residues. Germline assignment: CDR1 MNHNS and CDR2 SASEGT. V was shortened by 3 bases and J by 3 bases, with 18 bases between the two germline ends. The CDR3, as DNA: TGTGCCAGCAGTGACCCACGAACAGGGTTAGGTGGAAACACCATATATTTT. This codes for CASSDPRTGLGGNTIYF.

The CDR3 loop reads CASSGGGSTDTQYF. In DNA form, the CDR3 reads TGCGCCAGCTCCGGGGGGGGTAGCACAGATACGCAGTATTTT. The chain uses TRBV10-1 and TRBJ2-3, with 8 bases identical to TRBD2. CDR3 length: 14 amino acids. Germline loops: CDR1 WNHNN, CDR2 SYGVQD (reference sequence). The J segment lost 0 bases and the V segment lost 8 bases, leaving 4 bases of the junction unmatched.

The chain uses TRBV4-3 and TRBJ1-5; tentative D call: TRBD1 (6 bases). The V end was cut by 0 bases, the J end by 7 bases, with 19 bases between. Looked up from germline, CDR1 is LGHNA and CDR2 is YSLEER. CDR3 size: 17 residues. DNA of the CDR3: TGCGCCAGCAGCCAAGACCCCCCTACAGGGCTGATGCAGCCCCAGCATTTT. Protein: CASSQDPPTGLMQPQHF.

The chain couples TRBV3-1 (or the pseudogene TRBV3-2) to TRBJ1-5; D ambiguous. V dropped 2 bases and J dropped 0 bases, with 5 bases sitting between them. The CDR3 is 14 residues long. The germline CDR1 and CDR2 sequences are LGHDT and YNNKEL (reference sequence). CDR3 in amino acids: CASSQRYSNQPQHF. The CDR3 DNA is TGTGCCAGCAGCCAACGCTATAGCAATCAGCCCCAGCATTTT.